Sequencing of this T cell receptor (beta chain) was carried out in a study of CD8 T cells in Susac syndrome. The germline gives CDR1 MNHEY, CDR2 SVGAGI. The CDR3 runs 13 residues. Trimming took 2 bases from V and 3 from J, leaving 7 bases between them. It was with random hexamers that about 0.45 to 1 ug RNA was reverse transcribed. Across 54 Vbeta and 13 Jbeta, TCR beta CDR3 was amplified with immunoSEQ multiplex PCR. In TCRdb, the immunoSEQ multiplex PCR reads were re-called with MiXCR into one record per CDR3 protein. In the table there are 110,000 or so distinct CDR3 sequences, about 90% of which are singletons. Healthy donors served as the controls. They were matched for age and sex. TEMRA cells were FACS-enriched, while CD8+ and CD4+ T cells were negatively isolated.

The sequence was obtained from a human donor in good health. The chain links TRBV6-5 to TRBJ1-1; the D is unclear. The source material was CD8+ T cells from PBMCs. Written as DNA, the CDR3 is TGTGCCAGCAGTTACAACTGGGACACTGAAGCTTTCTTT. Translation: CASSYNWDTEAFF.